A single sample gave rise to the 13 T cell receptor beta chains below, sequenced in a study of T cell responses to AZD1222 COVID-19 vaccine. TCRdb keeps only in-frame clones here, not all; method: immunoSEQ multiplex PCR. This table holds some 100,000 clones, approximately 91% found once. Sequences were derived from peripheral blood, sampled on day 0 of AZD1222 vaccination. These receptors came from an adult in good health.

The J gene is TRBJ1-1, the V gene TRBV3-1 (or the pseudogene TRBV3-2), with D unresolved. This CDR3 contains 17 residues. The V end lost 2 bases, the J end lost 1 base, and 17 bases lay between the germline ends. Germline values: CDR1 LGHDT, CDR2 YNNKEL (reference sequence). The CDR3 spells CASSQFVRIGGNTEAFF. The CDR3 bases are TGTGCCAGCAGCCAATTCGTTCGGATAGGAGGGAACACTGAAGCTTTCTTT.

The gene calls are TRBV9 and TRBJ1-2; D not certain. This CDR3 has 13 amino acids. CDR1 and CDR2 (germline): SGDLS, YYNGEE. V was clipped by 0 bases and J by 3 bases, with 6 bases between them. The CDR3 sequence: CASSVGLDYGYTF. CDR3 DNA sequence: TGTGCCAGCAGCGTAGGGCTTGACTATGGCTACACCTTC.

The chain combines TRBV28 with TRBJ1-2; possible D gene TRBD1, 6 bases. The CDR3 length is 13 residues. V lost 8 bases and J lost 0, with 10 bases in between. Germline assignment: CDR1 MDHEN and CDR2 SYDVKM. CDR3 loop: CASGRQANYGYTF. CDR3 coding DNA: TGTGCCAGCGGACGACAGGCTAACTATGGCTACACCTTC.

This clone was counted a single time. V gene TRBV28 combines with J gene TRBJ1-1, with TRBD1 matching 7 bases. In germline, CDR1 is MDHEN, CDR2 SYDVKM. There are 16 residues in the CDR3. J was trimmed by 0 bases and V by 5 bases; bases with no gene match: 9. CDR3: CASSPPGQSLNTEAFF. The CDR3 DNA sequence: TGTGCCAGCAGTCCACCGGGACAGAGCTTGAACACTGAAGCTTTCTTT.

The CDR3 region is CASSFQTGNTDTQYF. The CDR3 nucleotides are TGCGCCAGCAGCTTCCAGACAGGGAACACAGATACGCAGTATTTT. The rearrangement links TRBV5-1 to TRBJ2-3; 7 bases match TRBD1. Losses at the gene ends were 2 bases for V and 2 bases for J; bases not matched to a gene: 5. CDR1 and CDR2 from the germline V gene are SGHRS and YFSETQ. CDR3 size: 15 residues.

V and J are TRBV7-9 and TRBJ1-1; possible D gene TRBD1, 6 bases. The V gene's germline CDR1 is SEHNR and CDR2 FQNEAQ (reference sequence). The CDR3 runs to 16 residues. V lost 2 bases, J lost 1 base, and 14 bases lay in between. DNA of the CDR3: TGTGCCAGCAGCTTAACAGGGCTTCGCCGGAACACTGAAGCTTTCTTT. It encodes CASSLTGLRRNTEAFF. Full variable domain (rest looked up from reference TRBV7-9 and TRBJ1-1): DTGVSQNPRHKITKRGQNVTFRCDPISEHNRLYWYRQTLGQGPEFLTYFQNEAQLEKSRLLSDRFSAERPKGSFSTLEIQRTEQGDSAMYLCASSLTGLRRNTEAFFGQGTRLTVV.

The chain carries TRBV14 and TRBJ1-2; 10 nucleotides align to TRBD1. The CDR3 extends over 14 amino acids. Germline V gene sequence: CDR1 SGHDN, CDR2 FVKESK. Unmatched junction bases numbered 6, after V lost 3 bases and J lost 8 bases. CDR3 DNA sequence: TGTGCCAGCAGCCACCCGGGACAGGGGTCGGGCTACACCTTC. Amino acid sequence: CASSHPGQGSGYTF.

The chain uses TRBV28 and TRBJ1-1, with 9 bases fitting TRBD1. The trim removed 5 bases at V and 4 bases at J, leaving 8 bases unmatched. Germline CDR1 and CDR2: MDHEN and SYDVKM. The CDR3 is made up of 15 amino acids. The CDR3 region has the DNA TGTGCCAGCAGTCCACTGGGACAGGGTTTCACTGAAGCTTTCTTT. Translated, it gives CASSPLGQGFTEAFF.

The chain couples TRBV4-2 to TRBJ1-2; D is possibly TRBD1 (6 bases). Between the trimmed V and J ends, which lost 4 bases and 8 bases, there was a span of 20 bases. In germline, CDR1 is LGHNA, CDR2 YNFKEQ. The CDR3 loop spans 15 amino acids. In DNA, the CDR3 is TGTGCCAGCAGCCCCGGGGGCCGAGGTCGAGACGGCTACACCTTC. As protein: CASSPGGRGRDGYTF.

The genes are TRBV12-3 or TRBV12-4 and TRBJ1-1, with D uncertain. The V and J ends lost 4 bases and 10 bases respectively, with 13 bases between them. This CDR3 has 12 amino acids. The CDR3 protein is CASSWSTEAAFF. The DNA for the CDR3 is TGTGCCAGCAGTTGGTCGACGGAGGCAGCTTTCTTT.

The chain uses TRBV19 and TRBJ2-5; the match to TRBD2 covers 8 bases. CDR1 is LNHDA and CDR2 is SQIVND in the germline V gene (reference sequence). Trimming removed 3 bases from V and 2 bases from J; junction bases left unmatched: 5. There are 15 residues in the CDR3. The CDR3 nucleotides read TGTGCCAGTAGTATTGGCGGGGGGAGGCAAGAGACCCAGTACTTC. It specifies CASSIGGGRQETQYF.

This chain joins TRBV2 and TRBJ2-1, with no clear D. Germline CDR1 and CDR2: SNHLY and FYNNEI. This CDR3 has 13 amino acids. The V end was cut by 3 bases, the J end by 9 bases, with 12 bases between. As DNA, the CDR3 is TGTGCCAGCAGTGAGAGTCCGTCGGGTGAGCAGTTCTTC. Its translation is CASSESPSGEQFF.

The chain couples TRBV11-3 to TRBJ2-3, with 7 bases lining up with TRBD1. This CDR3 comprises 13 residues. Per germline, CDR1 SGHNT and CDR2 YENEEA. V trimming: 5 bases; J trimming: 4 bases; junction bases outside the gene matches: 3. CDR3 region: CASSPGTADTQYF. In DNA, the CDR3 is TGTGCCAGCAGCCCCGGGACAGCAGATACGCAGTATTTT.